Shown below are 7 T cell receptor beta chains from a single sample sequenced in a study of blood T cells in healthy people across ages. A second PCR of 7 to 11 cycles used a sample-barcoded 5' primer and a J-beta primer mix. TCRdb called the 5' RACE reads again in MiXCR, with one record for every CDR3 protein. The sample has about 1.4 million distinct CDR3 sequences, around 55% seen once; the top ten hold under 8.5%. Sequencing was done on a sample of blood. The source of these receptors is a man younger than 30 in good health.

A few counts support this clonotype. V usage is TRBV29-1 and J usage is TRBJ1-2, with 7 bases fitting TRBD1. V lost 2 bases to trimming and J lost 7 bases; unmatched junction nucleotides: 4. The V gene's germline CDR1 is SQVTM and CDR2 ANQGSEA. The CDR3 spans 12 residues. The CDR3 protein is CSVEKGQSGYTF. For the CDR3, the DNA is TGCAGCGTTGAAAAGGGACAGTCTGGCTACACCTTC.

The rearrangement joins TRBV29-1 to TRBJ1-2; 7 nucleotides align to TRBD1. This CDR3 is built from 14 residues. J gave up 4 bases and V 0 bases, and 5 bases lay outside the gene matches. The germline V gene encodes CDR1 SQVTM and CDR2 ANQGSEA. The CDR3, as DNA: TGCAGCGTTGAAGACCTCAGGACAGGCTATGGCTACACCTTC. It translates to CSVEDLRTGYGYTF. Based on the CDR3 plus reference TRBV29-1 and TRBJ1-2, the full variable domain is SAVISQKPSRDICQRGTSLTIQCQVDSQVTMMFWYRQQPGQSLTLIATANQGSEATYESGFVIDKFPISRPNLTFSTLTVSNMSPEDSSIYLCSVEDLRTGYGYTFGSGTRLTVV.

This rearrangement joins TRBV5-6 to TRBJ2-7, with 7 bases aligning to TRBD2. CDR1 is SGHDT, CDR2 YYEEEE, per germline. After removal of 7 bases from V and 3 bases from J, the junction contained 22 bases not matched to a gene. There are 18 residues in the CDR3. The CDR3 loop reads CASSGAGFRARGDYEQYF. DNA of the CDR3: TGTGCCAGCTCCGGGGCCGGTTTTCGGGCTCGGGGGGACTACGAGCAGTACTTC.

This clonotype was seen a few times. V gene TRBV20-1 combines with J gene TRBJ1-2; the D is unclear. The CDR3 has 14 amino acids. CDR1 and CDR2 (germline): DFQATT, SNEGSKA (reference sequence). The germline V and J ends were trimmed by 0 bases and 2 bases, with 10 bases remaining between them. The CDR3 spells CSARDWVANYGYTF. The CDR3 nucleotides read TGCAGTGCTAGAGATTGGGTCGCCAACTATGGCTACACCTTC.

The rearrangement joins TRBV3-1 to TRBJ2-7; D might be TRBD1 or TRBD2, each matching 5 bases. The ends were cut back, 4 bases at V and 2 bases at J, with 24 bases in the middle. The CDR3 extends over 18 amino acids. Germline lookup yields CDR1 LGHDT and CDR2 YNNKEL (reference sequence). The CDR3 sequence is CASSPTTDVSRGAYEQYF. For the CDR3, the DNA is TGTGCCAGCAGCCCGACGACGGACGTTTCAAGGGGAGCCTACGAGCAGTACTTC.

For the CDR3, the DNA is TGCAGTGCTAGAACGGACAGGGTTCGCGAGCAGTACTTC. Its translation: CSARTDRVREQYF. The J gene is TRBJ2-7, the V gene TRBV20-1; TRBD1 matches 8 bases. There are 13 residues in the CDR3. Trimming took 2 bases from V and 6 from J; bases not matched to a gene: 6. CDR1 and CDR2 (germline): DFQATT, SNEGSKA (reference sequence).

J is TRBJ2-3 and V is TRBV7-6; 10 nucleotides agree with TRBD2. CDR3 size: 17 residues. Germline V lookup: CDR1 SGHVS, CDR2 FNYEAQ. V shed 2 bases and J 1 base; nucleotides not matched to a gene: 6. CDR3 nucleotides: TGTGCCAGCAGCTTATTTCCTAGCGGGGGAGGCACAGATACGCAGTATTTT. Amino acids: CASSLFPSGGGTDTQYF.